The clone carrying this TCR beta chain showed up many times. The data are from a study of T cells in Graves' hyperthyroidism and ophthalmopathy. V lost 8 bases and J lost 3, with 14 bases in between. This CDR3 is built from 13 residues. Researchers took RNA transcripts and amplified the TCR beta CDR3 regions from them. HTBI primers drove first-round RT-PCR of the TCR CDR3. MiXCR, run by TCRdb on the multiplex PCR reads, gives a single entry per CDR3 protein. The table records 540,000 or so distinct CDR3 sequences, around 46% of them present only once. This chain joins TRBV12-3 or TRBV12-4 and TRBJ2-7, with D perhaps matching TRBD1 (6 bases). The sequenced material came from peripheral blood or thyroid tissue (not recorded which). The TCR sequence derives from an adult woman with Graves' disease, either hyperthyroidism or ophthalmopathy (not recorded which). CDR3 DNA sequence: TGTGCCAGCCGGCGGACAGAACGCTACGAGCAGTACTTC. The encoded protein is CASRRTERYEQYF.